The rows below give T cell receptor beta chains drawn from one sample of a study of radiotherapy plus CTLA-4 blockade in lung cancer. The repertoire was sequenced with immunoSEQ multiplex PCR; TCRdb's copy has only in-frame clones and lacks some. The sample shows tens of thousands of clones, 76% of them seen only once. The sequencing here drew on peripheral blood, taken from a patient treated with radiotherapy plus ipilimumab. The receptors derive from a human donor with non-small cell lung cancer who had stable disease on radiotherapy plus ipilimumab. Each CDR3 is given with its conserved first and last residue. D genes are given only for firm matches. Clone size is not always given. Where it is, it says once, few, many or a class for expanded clones.

cdr3_aa	cdr3_nt	clone_size	v_call	j_call	d_call
CASSLHPGDSNQPQHF	TGTGCCAGCTCACTACACCCGGGAGATAGCAATCAGCCCCAGCATTTT	-	TRBV18	TRBJ1-5	-
CASSDDGEQPTDTQYF	TGTGCCAGCAGTGACGACGGGGAACAGCCCACAGATACGCAGTATTTT	few	TRBV6-1	TRBJ2-3	-
CASSYDGRAMNTEAFF	TGTGCCAGCAGTTACGACGGTCGGGCCATGAACACTGAAGCTTTCTTT	-	TRBV6-5	TRBJ1-1	-
CASSLGHSEETQYF	TGCGCCAGCAGCTTGGGACATTCGGAAGAGACCCAGTACTTC	-	TRBV5-1	TRBJ2-5	-
CASSTQLQETQYF	TGTGCCAGCAGCACCCAACTACAAGAGACCCAGTACTTC	-	TRBV5-6	TRBJ2-5	-
CASSKRVPYEQYF	TGTGCCAGCAGTAAGCGCGTCCCCTACGAGCAGTACTTC	-	TRBV27	TRBJ2-7	-
CAISPPHQTGYTEAFF	TGTGCCATCAGTCCTCCTCACCAGACAGGGTACACTGAAGCTTTCTTT	few	TRBV10-3	TRBJ1-1	TRBD1
CASSLDRTYGYTF	TGTGCCAGCAGCTTAGACAGGACATATGGCTACACCTTC	-	TRBV7-3	TRBJ1-2	-
CASSLGGVGVNYGYTF	TGTGCCAGCAGCTTGGGCGGAGTGGGTGTAAACTATGGCTACACCTTC	-	TRBV5-4	TRBJ1-2	-
CASSAGRVRTNYGYTF	TGTGCCAGCAGCGCCGGACGGGTGAGGACTAACTATGGCTACACCTTC	-	TRBV5-4	TRBJ1-2	-
CASDRLTGGFEQYF	TGTGCCAGCGATCGGTTGACAGGGGGCTTTGAGCAGTACTTC	-	TRBV6-1	TRBJ2-7	TRBD1
CASTGTGGTDTQYF	TGCGCCAGCACTGGGACAGGGGGTACAGATACGCAGTATTTT	-	TRBV10-2	TRBJ2-3	TRBD1
CASTRKRGPSTDTQYF	TGTGCCAGCACCCGAAAGCGGGGGCCATCCACAGATACGCAGTATTTT	-	TRBV6-6	TRBJ2-3	TRBD2
CASTPDRASNTEAFF	TGTGCCAGCACCCCGGACAGGGCCTCTAACACTGAAGCTTTCTTT	few	TRBV6-6	TRBJ1-1	TRBD1
CASSPGQATNYGYTF	TGTGCCAGCAGCCCGGGACAGGCAACTAACTATGGCTACACCTTC	-	TRBV7-2	TRBJ1-2	TRBD1
CASSSTGTGATEAFF	TGCGCCAGCAGTTCCACCGGGACAGGGGCCACTGAAGCTTTCTTT	-	TRBV5-1	TRBJ1-1	TRBD1
CASSGTGIYGYTF	TGTGCCAGCAGCGGGACAGGGATCTATGGCTACACCTTC	-	TRBV2	TRBJ1-2	TRBD1
CAWGRLSGFGGNTIYF	TGTGCCTGGGGACGCCTTTCAGGGTTCGGTGGGAACACCATATATTTT	-	TRBV30	TRBJ1-3	-
CATGDREGNQPQHF	TGTGCCACCGGGGACAGGGAAGGCAATCAGCCCCAGCATTTT	-	TRBV18	TRBJ1-5	TRBD1
CAISNLAVNSYEQYF	TGTGCCATCAGCAACCTAGCGGTCAATTCCTACGAGCAGTACTTC	-	TRBV10-3	TRBJ2-7	TRBD2
CASSESAVTEAFF	TGCGCCAGCAGTGAGTCGGCAGTGACTGAAGCTTTCTTT	-	TRBV10-1	TRBJ1-1	-
CASSYSSPKAYNEQFF	TGTGCCAGCAGTTACTCTTCACCTAAGGCCTACAATGAGCAGTTCTTC	few	TRBV6-5	TRBJ2-1	-
CASSVGDPGDNEQFF	TGTGCCAGCAGCGTAGGAGACCCGGGAGACAATGAGCAGTTCTTC	-	TRBV9	TRBJ2-1	-
CASSFRTDYNTEAFF	TGTGCCAGCAGTTTTAGGACAGATTATAACACTGAAGCTTTCTTT	-	TRBV6-1	TRBJ1-1	-
CASQGFRGGEQYF	TGTGCCAGCCAGGGTTTCAGGGGAGGCGAGCAGTACTTC	few	TRBV6-5	TRBJ2-7	-